This passage covers 17 T cell receptor beta chains from one sample sequenced in a study of blood T cell repertoires in COVID-19. Repertoires were generated with immunoSEQ multiplex PCR, while TCRdb's copy carries only in-frame clones and drops some. The sample contains about 240,000 clones, 75% to 90% of which appear only once. Sequencing was performed on peripheral blood. Receptors originate from a woman aged 55-69 years with active or convalescent COVID-19.

In the case of this clone: Other DNA sequences in the sample encode the same CDR3. The genes are TRBV6-5 and TRBJ1-1, with a possible D match to TRBD1 (6 bases). There are 13 residues in the CDR3. In germline, CDR1 is MNHEY, CDR2 SVGAGI. V was trimmed by 7 bases and J by 4 bases, leaving 13 bases between them. The CDR3 region has the DNA TGTGCCAGCAAGCCCACAGGGCGCACTGAAGCTTTCTTT. Its translation: CASKPTGRTEAFF.

This clone was counted between two and nine times. The CDR3, as DNA: TGTGCCAGCAAGTGGGGGGCCTACGAGCAGTACTTC. Amino acid sequence: CASKWGAYEQYF. The genes are TRBV12-3 or TRBV12-4 and TRBJ2-7, with D possibly TRBD2 on 6 matching bases. V was pared by 7 bases and J by 2 bases, with 9 bases between. The CDR3 loop spans 12 amino acids.

The J gene is TRBJ1-3, the V gene TRBV6-4; D unclear. With 4 bases removed from V and 0 bases from J, the gap between germline ends came to 19 bases. In germline, CDR1 is MRHNA, CDR2 SNTAGT. CDR3 length: 18 residues. The CDR3 bases are TGTGCCAGCAGTGGGAGTGGCAGATCAAAAATCTCTGGAAACACCATATATTTT. Translated: CASSGSGRSKISGNTIYF.

This sequence joins TRBV19 and TRBJ2-5; TRBD2 agrees at 9 bases. Germline V lookup: CDR1 LNHDA, CDR2 SQIVND (reference sequence). The CDR3 sequence is 16 residues long. Germline trimming cut 0 bases from V and 3 bases from J; bases unmatched to any gene: 5. The CDR3 protein is CASSIEGLAQKETQYF. The CDR3 nucleotides are TGTGCCAGTAGTATAGAGGGACTAGCACAAAAAGAGACCCAGTACTTC.

The chain has TRBV6-2 or TRBV6-3 and TRBJ2-7; 7 bases are a match to TRBD1. CDR3 length equals 17 residues. Trimming at V came to 4 bases and at J to 2 bases, leaving 14 bases not matched to a gene. Germline loops: CDR1 MNHEY, CDR2 SVGEGT. CDR3 loop: CASSFGFRAGGAYEQYF. The CDR3 DNA reads TGTGCCAGCAGTTTCGGTTTTCGGGCAGGGGGTGCCTACGAGCAGTACTTC.

This rearrangement joins TRBV27 to TRBJ2-7, with D possibly matching TRBD2 (6 bases). Germline assignment: CDR1 MNHEY and CDR2 SMNVEV (reference sequence). V was trimmed by 8 bases and J by 2 bases, leaving 7 bases between them. The CDR3 is 11 residues long. As DNA, the CDR3 is TGTGCCAGCGGGGGGACCTACGAGCAGTACTTC. Its translation is CASGGTYEQYF.

The CDR3 DNA is TGTGCCAGCAGCATCCCACAGGGAGAGCGGACTGAAGCTTTCTTT. It encodes CASSIPQGERTEAFF. The chain is built from TRBV5-4 and TRBJ1-1; a possible D gene is TRBD1 (6 bases). From germline, CDR1 is SGHNT and CDR2 YYREEE (reference sequence). The CDR3 sequence is 15 residues long. Trimming took off 4 bases at V and 5 bases at J, with 18 bases between the two ends.

This chain links TRBV18 with TRBJ2-1, with 8 bases matching TRBD1. Germline CDR1 is KGHSH and CDR2 is LQKENI. After removal of 3 bases from V and 6 bases from J, the junction contained 10 bases not matched to a gene. This CDR3 is built from 16 residues. The CDR3 region is CASSPDRGGGGNEQFF. The CDR3 coding sequence is TGTGCCAGCTCACCTGACAGGGGTGGGGGTGGCAATGAGCAGTTCTTC.

V is TRBV5-5 and J is TRBJ2-7; TRBD1 matches at 11 bases. Germline V CDR1 and CDR2: SGHKS, YYEKEE (reference sequence). The trim removed 3 bases at V and 3 bases at J, leaving 5 bases unmatched. The CDR3 has 15 amino acids. CDR3 loop: CASSSPGQGVYEQYF. DNA for the CDR3: TGTGCCAGCAGCTCGCCGGGACAGGGGGTCTACGAGCAGTACTTC.

The gene calls are TRBV19 and TRBJ1-6; 10 positions agree with TRBD1. CDR3 length equals 14 residues. J gave up 8 bases and V 10 bases, and 8 bases lay outside the gene matches. Germline V gene sequence: CDR1 LNHDA, CDR2 SQIVND (reference sequence). CDR3 sequence (DNA): TGTGCCACTCAGGCGGGACAGGGGTATTCACCCCTCCACTTT. Its translation: CATQAGQGYSPLHF.

The chain links TRBV28 to TRBJ1-3; possible D gene TRBD1, 5 bases. The CDR3 spans 15 residues. Germline V gives CDR1 MDHEN, CDR2 SYDVKM. Between the trimmed V and J ends, which lost 2 bases and 5 bases, there was a span of 13 bases. The CDR3 DNA is TGTGCCAGCAGTTTAGGGGGGTTCCGCCGAAACACCATATATTTT. This gives the protein CASSLGGFRRNTIYF.

The gene calls are TRBV29-1 and TRBJ2-2; possible D gene TRBD1, 6 bases. The CDR3 totals 14 residues. Germline assignment: CDR1 SQVTM and CDR2 ANQGSEA. Deletions cut 5 bases from V and 0 bases from J, with 10 bases between. The CDR3 DNA sequence: TGCAGCGTTTTCGACAGGTCGAACACCGGGGAGCTGTTTTTT. Protein: CSVFDRSNTGELFF.

The rearrangement links TRBV4-3 to TRBJ2-7, with D maybe TRBD1 (6 bases). CDR1 is LGHNA and CDR2 is YSLEER in the germline V gene. V lost 2 bases and J lost 2, with 13 bases in between. This CDR3 comprises 15 residues. The CDR3 is CASSQLQGPPYEQYF. The CDR3 DNA is TGCGCCAGCAGCCAACTACAGGGTCCCCCCTACGAGCAGTACTTC.

The J gene is TRBJ2-1, the V gene TRBV7-2; weak D call: TRBD1 (5 bases). CDR1 is SGHTA, CDR2 FQGNSA, per germline. The V end was cut by 8 bases, the J end by 5 bases, with 16 bases between. The CDR3 runs 14 residues. The DNA for the CDR3 is TGTGCCAGCGGCCAACCGCAGGGTGACAATGAGCAGTTCTTC. Its translation: CASGQPQGDNEQFF.

Only one count was recorded for this clone. The CDR3 reads CASSLEELDYGYTF. In nucleotides, the CDR3 is TGTGCCAGCAGCTTGGAGGAGTTGGACTATGGCTACACCTTC. The chain is built from TRBV5-8 and TRBJ1-2; D unclear. With 0 bases removed from V and 3 bases from J, the gap between germline ends came to 9 bases. The CDR3 consists of 14 residues. Germline V CDR1 and CDR2: SGHTS, YDEGEE.

This rearrangement joins TRBV9 to TRBJ1-2; 9 nucleotides match TRBD1. Trimming at V came to 3 bases and at J to 1 base, leaving 4 bases not matched to a gene. The CDR3 is 15 amino acids. The germline V gene encodes CDR1 SGDLS and CDR2 YYNGEE. CDR3 sequence: CASSDGQGLNYGYTF. The CDR3 DNA is TGTGCCAGCAGCGACGGACAGGGGCTTAACTATGGCTACACCTTC.

J is TRBJ2-7 and V is TRBV5-7; D is possibly TRBD2 (5 bases). TRBV5-7 carries the ORF label, with uncertain function. Between the trimmed V and J ends, which lost 1 base and 6 bases, there was a span of 11 bases. The CDR3 consists of 13 residues. The CDR3 coding sequence is TGTGCCAGCAGCTTGAGAGTGGCGGGCGAGCAGTACTTC. This translates into CASSLRVAGEQYF.